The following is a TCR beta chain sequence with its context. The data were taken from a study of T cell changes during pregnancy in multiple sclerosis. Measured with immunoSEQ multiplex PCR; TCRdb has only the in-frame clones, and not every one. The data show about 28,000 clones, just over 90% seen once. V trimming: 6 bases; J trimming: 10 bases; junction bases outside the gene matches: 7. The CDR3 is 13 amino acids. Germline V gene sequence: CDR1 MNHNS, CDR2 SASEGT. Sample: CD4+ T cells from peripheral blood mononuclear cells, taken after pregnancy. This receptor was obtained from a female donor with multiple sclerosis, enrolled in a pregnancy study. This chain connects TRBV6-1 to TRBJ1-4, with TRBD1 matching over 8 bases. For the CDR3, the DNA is TGTGCCAGCAGGCGGACAGGGATCGGAAAACTGTTTTTT. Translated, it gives CASRRTGIGKLFF.